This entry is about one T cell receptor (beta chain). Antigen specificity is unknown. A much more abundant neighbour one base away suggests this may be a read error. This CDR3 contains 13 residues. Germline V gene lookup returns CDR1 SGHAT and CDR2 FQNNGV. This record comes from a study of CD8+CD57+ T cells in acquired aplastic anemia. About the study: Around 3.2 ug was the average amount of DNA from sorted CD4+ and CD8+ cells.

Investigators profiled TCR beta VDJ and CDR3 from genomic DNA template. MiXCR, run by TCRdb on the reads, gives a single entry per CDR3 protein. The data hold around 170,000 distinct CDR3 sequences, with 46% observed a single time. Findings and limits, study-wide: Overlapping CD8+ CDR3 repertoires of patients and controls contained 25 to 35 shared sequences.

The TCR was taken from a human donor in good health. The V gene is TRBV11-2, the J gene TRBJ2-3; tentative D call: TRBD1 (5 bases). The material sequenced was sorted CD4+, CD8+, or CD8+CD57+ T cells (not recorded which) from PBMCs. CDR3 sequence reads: CAGRAALTDTQDF. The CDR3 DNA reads TGTGCCGGCAGGGCAGCCCTTACAGATACGCAGGATTTT.